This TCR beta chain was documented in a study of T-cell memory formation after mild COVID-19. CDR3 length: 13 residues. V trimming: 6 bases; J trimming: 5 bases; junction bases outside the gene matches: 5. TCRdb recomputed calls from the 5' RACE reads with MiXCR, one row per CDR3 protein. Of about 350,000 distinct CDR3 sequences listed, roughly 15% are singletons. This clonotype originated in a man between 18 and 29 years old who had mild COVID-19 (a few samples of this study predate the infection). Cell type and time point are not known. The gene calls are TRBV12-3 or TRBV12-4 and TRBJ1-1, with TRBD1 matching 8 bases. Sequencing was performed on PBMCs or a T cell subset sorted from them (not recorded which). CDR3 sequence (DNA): TGTGCCAGCAGCAGGGGGCTGAGAACTGAAGCTTTCTTT. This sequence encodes CASSRGLRTEAFF.